This TCR beta chain is drawn from a study of PD-1 blockade in classical Hodgkin lymphoma. About this clone itself: The antigen remains unidentified.

CDR3 length: 15 residues. V lost 3 bases, J lost 0 bases, and 9 bases lay in between. CDR1 and CDR2 from the germline V gene are SGHTA and FQGNSA. Method: immunoSEQ multiplex PCR; TCRdb's copy keeps in-frame clones and lacks some. The table shows 17,000 or so clones, with 82% occurring only once. Every patient was affected by relapse after autologous stem cell transplantation, while exposure to brentuximab vedotin was not uniform. Whole-study results and caveats: Differences between repertoires have undefined causes, possibly disease activity or prior therapy.

Sequences were derived from peripheral blood mononuclear cells (PBMCs), sampled before the second cycle of nivolumab. This clonotype originated in a human donor with classical Hodgkin lymphoma. The V and J genes are TRBV7-2 and TRBJ1-3; tentative D call: TRBD1 (6 bases). DNA for the CDR3: TGTGCCAGCAGCTTGGACAGACTCTCTGGAAACACCATATATTTT. Amino acids: CASSLDRLSGNTIYF.